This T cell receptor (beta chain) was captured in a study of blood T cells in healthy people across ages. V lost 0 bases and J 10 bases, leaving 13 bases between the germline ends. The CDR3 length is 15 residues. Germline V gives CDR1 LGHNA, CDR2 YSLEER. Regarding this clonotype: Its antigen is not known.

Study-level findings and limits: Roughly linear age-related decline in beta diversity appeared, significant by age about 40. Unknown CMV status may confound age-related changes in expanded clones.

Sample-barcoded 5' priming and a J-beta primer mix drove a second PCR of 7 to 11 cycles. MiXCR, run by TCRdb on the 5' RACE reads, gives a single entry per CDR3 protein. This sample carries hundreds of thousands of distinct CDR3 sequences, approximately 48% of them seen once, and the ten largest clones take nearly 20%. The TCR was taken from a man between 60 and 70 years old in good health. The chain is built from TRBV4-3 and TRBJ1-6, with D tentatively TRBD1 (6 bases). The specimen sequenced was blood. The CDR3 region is CASSQEGHLMSPLHF. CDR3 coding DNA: TGCGCCAGCAGCCAAGAGGGACATTTAATGTCACCCCTCCACTTT.